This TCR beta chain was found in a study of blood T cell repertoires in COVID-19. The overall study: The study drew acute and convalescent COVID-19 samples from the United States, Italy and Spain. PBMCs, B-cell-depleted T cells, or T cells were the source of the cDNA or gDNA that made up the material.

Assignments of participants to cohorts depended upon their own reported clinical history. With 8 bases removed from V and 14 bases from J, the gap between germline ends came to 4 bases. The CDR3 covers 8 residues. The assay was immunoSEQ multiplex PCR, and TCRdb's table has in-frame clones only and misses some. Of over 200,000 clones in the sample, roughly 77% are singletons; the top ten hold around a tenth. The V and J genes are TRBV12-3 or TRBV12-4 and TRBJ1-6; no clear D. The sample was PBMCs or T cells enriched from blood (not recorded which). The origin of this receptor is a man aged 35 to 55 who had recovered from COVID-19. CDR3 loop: CASSALHF. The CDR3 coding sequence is TGTGCCAGCTCGGCCCTCCACTTT.